In this sample, the clone carrying this TCR beta chain turned up a few times. CDR3 length equals 17 residues. Per germline, CDR1 SEHNR and CDR2 FQNEAQ (reference sequence). V was trimmed by 4 bases and J by 0 bases, leaving 18 bases between them. Treatment meaning: oral pan-JAK inhibitor, 5-10 mg twice daily. Obtained from alopecia areata patients were lesional scalp punch biopsies along with peripheral blood. The data were obtained in a study of CD8+ T cells in alopecia areata. Extraction of RNA preceded its reverse transcription into cDNA, which served as the sequencing template. Assay used: immunoSEQ multiplex PCR; TCRdb lists only in-frame clones, some missing. The sample carries over 150,000 clones, approximately 60% recorded once.

The gene calls are TRBV7-9 and TRBJ1-1, with D unresolved. The TCR was taken from a human donor with alopecia areata. Here the sequenced sample was CD4+ T cells sorted from blood, taken at week 4, from a patient treated with tofacitinib. The CDR3 region is CASSSRLAGMMNTEAFF. CDR3 nucleotides: TGTGCCAGCAGCTCCCGATTAGCAGGCATGATGAACACTGAAGCTTTCTTT.